This entry features one TCR beta chain sequence. The method was immunoSEQ multiplex PCR; TCRdb's version includes in-frame clones alone and lacks a portion of them. Among approximately 76,000 clones listed, about 91% were seen once. CDR3 length equals 14 residues. Germline loops: CDR1 SGHRS, CDR2 YFSETQ. V lost 2 bases to trimming and J lost 1 base, with 7 bases between them. This record comes from a study of technical replicates of blood from a few donors. Sequences were obtained from T cells isolated from PBMCs. The source of this sequence is a human donor in good health. The chain combines TRBV5-1 with TRBJ1-3; maybe TRBD1 (6 bases). CDR3 nucleotides: TGCGCCAGCAGCTTTCAGGGGTCTGGAAACACCATATATTTT. The encoded protein is CASSFQGSGNTIYF.